The 17 T cell receptor beta chains in this list originate from one sample, sequenced in a study of T-cell memory formation after mild COVID-19. MiXCR was run by TCRdb on the 5' RACE reads, yielding one entry per CDR3 protein. The sample shows about 350,000 distinct CDR3 sequences, roughly 15% of them seen only once. Material: PBMCs or a T cell subset sorted from them (not recorded which). These TCRs come from a man aged 18 to 29 who had mild COVID-19 (a few samples of this study predate the infection). Cell type and time point are not known.

The rearrangement joins TRBV20-1 to TRBJ1-1; D may be TRBD1 (6 bases). The CDR3 sequence is 14 residues long. The germline V gene has CDR1 DFQATT and CDR2 SNEGSKA (reference sequence). CDR3 nucleotide sequence: TGCAGAGCCCTTAGGGGGGCTGGGATAACTGAAGCTTTCTTT. Translation: CRALRGAGITEAFF.

The genes are TRBV28 and TRBJ2-7; 8 bases are shared with TRBD1. V dropped 3 bases and J dropped 6; count of bases not matched to a gene: 4. The CDR3 extends over 13 amino acids. Germline assignment: CDR1 MDHEN and CDR2 SYDVKM. CDR3 coding DNA: TGTGCCAGCAGTTTGCAGGGGACAGGCGAGCAGTACGTC. Its protein is CASSLQGTGEQYV.

The chain employs TRBV11-2 and TRBJ2-2; 7 positions match TRBD1. The J segment lost 1 base and the V segment lost 5 bases, leaving 13 bases of the junction unmatched. The CDR3 totals 18 residues. CDR1 SGHAT and CDR2 FQNNGV come from the germline V gene. CDR3 sequence (DNA): TGTGCCAGCAGCCTCCAGCATTACCGGACAGGGAACACCGGGGAGCTGTTTTTT. It translates to CASSLQHYRTGNTGELFF.

This clonotype was observed many times. The V and J genes are TRBV18 and TRBJ2-5; a weak D match, TRBD2 (6 bases). Trimming took off 2 bases at V and 2 bases at J, with 9 bases between the two ends. The CDR3 consists of 14 residues. Germline V gene sequence: CDR1 KGHSH, CDR2 LQKENI. The CDR3 region is CASSPGRGQETQYF. The CDR3 bases are TGTGCCAGCTCACCAGGTCGGGGGCAAGAGACCCAGTACTTC.

Many counts were recorded for this clonotype. This chain uses TRBV13 with TRBJ2-1; 9 positions match TRBD2. This CDR3 spans 16 amino acids. The ends lost 4 bases at V and 7 bases at J; junction bases unmatched: 11. Germline CDR1 reads PRHDT; CDR2 reads FYEKMQ (reference sequence). The CDR3 protein is CASSSTGVAGENEQFF. CDR3 sequence (DNA): TGTGCCAGCAGCTCTACCGGGGTAGCGGGGGAAAATGAGCAGTTCTTC. Looking up the rest from reference TRBV13 and TRBJ2-1 gives the full variable domain: AAGVIQSPRHLIKEKRETATLKCYPIPRHDTVYWYQQGPGQDPQFLISFYEKMQSDKGSIPDRFSAQQFSDYHSELNMSSLELGDSALYFCASSSTGVAGENEQFFGPGTRLTVL.

In its sample, this clonotype was seen a few times. The chain combines TRBV7-9 with TRBJ2-7, with 10 bases lining up with TRBD1. The CDR3 consists of 14 residues. Germline-derived CDR1 and CDR2 are SEHNR and FQNEAQ (reference sequence). After removal of 4 bases from V and 4 bases from J, the junction contained 4 bases not matched to a gene. The chain's CDR3 is CASSYRDRGYEQYF. The CDR3 bases are TGTGCCAGCAGCTACCGGGACAGGGGATACGAGCAGTACTTC.

The CDR3 coding sequence is TGCGCCAGCAGCTTGGAACAGGGGTGGGATACGCAGTATTTT. This translates into CASSLEQGWDTQYF. This rearrangement joins TRBV5-1 to TRBJ2-3, with TRBD1 matching 7 bases. The J segment lost 6 bases and the V segment lost 0 bases, leaving 4 bases of the junction unmatched. Germline assignment: CDR1 SGHRS and CDR2 YFSETQ. This CDR3 contains 14 residues.

This clonotype was picked up many times. The gene calls are TRBV7-9 and TRBJ2-7; possibly TRBD2 for D (5 bases). Germline CDR1 SEHNR, CDR2 FQNEAQ (reference sequence). The CDR3 consists of 14 residues. V lost 5 bases and J 1 base, leaving 12 bases between the germline ends. As DNA, the CDR3 is TGTGCCAGCAGCCCAACCCGGGGATCCTACGAGCAGTACTTC. Protein: CASSPTRGSYEQYF.

Many counts were recorded for this clonotype. The chain's CDR3 is CASSVGRGTVEQYV. The CDR3 DNA sequence: TGTGCCAGCAGCGTAGGCAGGGGGACGGTAGAGCAGTACGTC. The chain combines TRBV9 with TRBJ2-7, with TRBD1 matching over 7 bases. Germline CDR1 and CDR2: SGDLS and YYNGEE. This CDR3 has 14 amino acids. The V gene end was trimmed by 0 bases and the J gene end by 7 bases; junction bases not matched to a gene: 7.

This clonotype was counted only a few times. The chain links TRBV11-2 to TRBJ2-1; D is tentatively TRBD1 or TRBD2 (7 bases each). The CDR3 length is 16 residues. V lost 5 bases and J 7 bases, leaving 21 bases between the germline ends. Germline values: CDR1 SGHAT, CDR2 FQNNGV. The CDR3 bases are TGTGCCAGCAGCCGCCGACCAGGGGGGGCCTGGAATGAGCAGTTCTTC. Its translation is CASSRRPGGAWNEQFF.

Within the sample, this clonotype is medium-sized. Written as DNA, the CDR3 is TGTGCCAGCAGCCAAGGGACTAGCGGGAGCTCCTACGAGCAGTACTTC. Translating it yields CASSQGTSGSSYEQYF. This chain uses TRBV7-2 with TRBJ2-7; 14 bases agree with TRBD2. The CDR3 length is 16 residues. Germline V lookup: CDR1 SGHTA, CDR2 FQGNSA. V was clipped by 5 bases and J by 0 bases; unmatched bases: 3.

J is TRBJ2-5 and V is TRBV5-4, with 10 bases matching TRBD2. Germline lookup yields CDR1 SGHNT and CDR2 YYREEE (reference sequence). There are 15 residues in the CDR3. J gave up 2 bases and V 7 bases, and 8 bases lay outside the gene matches. DNA of the CDR3: TGTGCCAGCGGGGATTCTAGCGGGGGACAAGAGACCCAGTACTTC. Its protein product is CASGDSSGGQETQYF. The variable domain in full, with the rest retrieved from reference TRBV5-4 and TRBJ2-5, is ETGVTQSPTHLIKTRGQQVTLRCSSQSGHNTVSWYQQALGQGPQFIFQYYREEENGRGNFPPRFSGLQFPNYSSELNVNALELDDSALYLCASGDSSGGQETQYFGPGTRLLVL.

The rearrangement joins TRBV4-1 to TRBJ2-7; no reliable D call. Per the germline V gene, CDR1 is MGHRA and CDR2 is YSYEKL. Trimming removed 3 bases from V and 8 bases from J, with 14 bases in between. This CDR3 region has 13 residues. This CDR3 reads CASSQGPGYQQYV. In nucleotides, the CDR3 is TGCGCCAGCAGCCAGGGCCCCGGGTACCAGCAGTACGTC.

This clonotype was counted between two and nine times. The V and J genes are TRBV27 and TRBJ2-1, with TRBD1 matching 7 bases. CDR3 length: 16 residues. Losses at the gene ends were 2 bases for V and 6 bases for J; bases not matched to a gene: 10. The germline gives CDR1 MNHEY, CDR2 SMNVEV (reference sequence). CDR3 bases: TGTGCCAGCAGTTTAAGATGGGACAGTCCTAGCAATGAGCAGTTCTTC. Translated, it gives CASSLRWDSPSNEQFF.

This clonotype was picked up a small number of times. The chain is built from TRBV6-6 and TRBJ1-5, with TRBD1 as a possible D gene (5 bases). Germline assignment: CDR1 MNHNY and CDR2 SVGAGI (reference sequence). The ends were cut back, 8 bases at V and 2 bases at J, with 7 bases in the middle. The CDR3 has 12 amino acids. The CDR3 is CASGDGNQPQHF. The CDR3, as DNA: TGTGCCAGCGGGGACGGCAATCAGCCCCAGCATTTT.

This sequence joins TRBV27 and TRBJ1-6; perhaps TRBD1 as D (6 bases). The CDR3 contains 16 residues. Germline V gene data show CDR1 as MNHEY and CDR2 as SMNVEV (reference sequence). V shed 1 base and J shed 7 bases, with 14 bases lying between them. The CDR3 DNA reads TGTGCCAGCAGTTTATTGCAGGGGTTGAAGAATTCACCCCTCCACTTT. Translating gives CASSLLQGLKNSPLHF.

This clonotype has more than one count but fewer than ten. The chain uses TRBV7-8 and TRBJ2-7, with D perhaps given as TRBD1 or TRBD2 (5 bases each). V was clipped by 4 bases and J by 1 base, with 11 bases between them. The CDR3 runs 14 residues. The V gene's germline CDR1 is SGHVS and CDR2 FQNEAQ. CDR3 loop: CASSWGFQSYEQYV. The DNA of the CDR3 is TGTGCCAGCAGCTGGGGGTTCCAATCCTACGAGCAGTACGTC.